This entry describes one T cell receptor (beta chain). Measured with immunoSEQ multiplex PCR; TCRdb has only the in-frame clones, and not every one. Among more than 250,000 clones, about 89% were seen once, and the ten largest hold approximately 5%. These data belong to a study of blood T cell repertoires in COVID-19. In the study overall: Sources were T cells, B-cell-depleted T cells, or PBMCs; the material itself was cDNA or gDNA.

Clinical histories supplied by participants themselves formed the basis of cohort assignment. Two consecutive negative NP/OP PCR tests, clearance, or resolved symptoms defined Cohort 3 recovery. The CDR3 has 16 residues. Germline values: CDR1 SGHTA, CDR2 FQGNSA. Trimming took 5 bases from V and 7 from J; bases not matched to a gene: 11. The chain carries TRBV7-2 and TRBJ2-2, with 9 nucleotides matching TRBD1. The sequencing sample was made of PBMCs or T cells enriched from blood (not recorded which). The source is a woman under 40 who had recovered from COVID-19. CDR3: CASSLERTGAGGELFF. The CDR3 DNA follows: TGTGCCAGCAGCCTCGAACGGACAGGGGCGGGCGGGGAGCTGTTTTTT.